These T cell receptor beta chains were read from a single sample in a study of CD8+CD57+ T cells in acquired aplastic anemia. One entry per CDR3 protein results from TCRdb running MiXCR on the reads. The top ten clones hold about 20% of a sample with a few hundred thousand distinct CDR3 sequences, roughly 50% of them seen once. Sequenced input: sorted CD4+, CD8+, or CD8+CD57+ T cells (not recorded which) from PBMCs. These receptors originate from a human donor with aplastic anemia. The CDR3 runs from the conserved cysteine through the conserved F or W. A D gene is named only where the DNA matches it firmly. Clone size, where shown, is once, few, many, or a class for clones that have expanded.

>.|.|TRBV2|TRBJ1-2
TGTGCCAGCACCTCAGCGGGGACGAGCGCCAGCGGGGTAGGTGGCTACACCTTC
CASTSAGTSASGVGGYTF
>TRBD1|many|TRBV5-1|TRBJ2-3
TGCGCCAGCAGCTCCGGACAGGGTAGCACAGATACGCAGTATTTT
CASSSGQGSTDTQYF
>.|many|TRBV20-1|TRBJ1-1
TGCAGTGCCCCGCACGGGGGCACTGAAGCTTTCTTT
CSAPHGGTEAFF
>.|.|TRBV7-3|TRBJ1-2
TGTGCCAGCAGCTTACCCCCCGGGACATATGGCTACACCTTC
CASSLPPGTYGYTF
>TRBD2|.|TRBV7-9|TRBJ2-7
TGTGCCAGTAGTATTGGTTACCTAGCGGGAGTCGAGCAGTACTTC
CASSIGYLAGVEQYF
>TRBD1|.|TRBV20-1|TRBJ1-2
TGCAGTGCTAGACCACAAGACAGGGGCTTTGGCTACACCTTC
CSARPQDRGFGYTF
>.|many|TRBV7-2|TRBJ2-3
TGTGCCAGCAGCTCGATGACCGGCGCAGATACGCAGTATTTT
CASSSMTGADTQYF
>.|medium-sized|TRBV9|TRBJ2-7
TGTGCCAGCAGCGTAGCCGGGACACAGGGCTACGAGCAGTACTTC
CASSVAGTQGYEQYF
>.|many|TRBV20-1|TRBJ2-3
TGCAGTTTTGCTGGGGACACCCGTCGGGATACGCAGTATTTT
CSFAGDTRRDTQYF
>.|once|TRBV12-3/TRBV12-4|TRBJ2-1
TGTGCCAGCAGTGTACTCATGGAGCAGTTCTTC
CASSVLMEQFF
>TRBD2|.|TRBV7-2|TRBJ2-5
TGTGCCAGCAGCTTAATCGGTGGGACTAGTCAAGAGACCCAGTACTTC
CASSLIGGTSQETQYF
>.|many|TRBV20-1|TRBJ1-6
TGCAGTGCTAGAGATCCCTTGGGTGAGGGCTCGTCCACACCCCTCCACTTT
CSARDPLGEGSSTPLHF
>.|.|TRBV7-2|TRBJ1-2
TGTGCCAGCAACCCGAGAAGTAACTATGGCTACACCTTC
CASNPRSNYGYTF
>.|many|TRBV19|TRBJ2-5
TGTGCCAGTAGTAATATAGAAGAGACCCAGTACTTC
CASSNIEETQYF
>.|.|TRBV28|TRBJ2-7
TGTGCCAGCAGTGGTCTGGGGGGGCCCTACGAGCAGTACTTC
CASSGLGGPYEQYF
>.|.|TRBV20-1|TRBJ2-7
TGCAGTGCTAGACGGGGAGACTACGAGCAGTACTTC
CSARRGDYEQYF
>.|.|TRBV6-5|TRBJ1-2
TGTGCCAGCAGTTACGGGCAGGGTATGGGGTATGGCCACACCTTC
CASSYGQGMGYGHTF
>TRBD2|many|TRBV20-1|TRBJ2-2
TGCAGTGCTAGAAACGCGGGGGGGCGTACCGGGGAGCTGTTTTTT
CSARNAGGRTGELFF
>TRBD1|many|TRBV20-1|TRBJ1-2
TGCAGTGCTAAACCAGGGGGCAACTATGGCTACACCTTC
CSAKPGGNYGYTF
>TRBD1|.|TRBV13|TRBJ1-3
TGTGCCAGCAGAGCCGGGACAGGGACCGGAAACACCATATATTTT
CASRAGTGTGNTIYF